This entry lists 16 T cell receptor beta chains sequenced from one sample in a study of PD-L1 blockade in urothelial cancer. Sequenced by immunoSEQ multiplex PCR; TCRdb stores in-frame clones only, minus some. Here the sample spans nearly 45,000 clones, about 88% being singletons. Noted time point: pretreatment peripheral blood. Sample: PBMCs, taken around atezolizumab (anti-PD-L1) treatment. Receptors were obtained from a donor at least 40 years old with urothelial cancer.

This chain connects TRBV14 to TRBJ2-7; TRBD2 might be the D (5 bases). V was pared by 0 bases and J by 5 bases, with 11 bases between. This CDR3 is built from 14 residues. Per the germline V gene, CDR1 is SGHDN and CDR2 is FVKESK. The CDR3 is CASSQDWERDEQYF. In nucleotides, the CDR3 is TGTGCCAGCAGCCAAGATTGGGAGCGCGACGAGCAGTACTTC.

The chain has TRBV6-1 and TRBJ1-5, with 7 bases identical to TRBD1. With 2 bases clipped from V and 6 bases from J, the junction kept 13 bases outside the gene matches. The CDR3 is 17 amino acids. Per germline, CDR1 MNHNS and CDR2 SASEGT. CDR3 loop: CASSELGPRGASQPQHF. CDR3 in DNA: TGTGCCAGCAGTGAATTGGGACCCAGGGGGGCGAGTCAGCCCCAGCATTTT.

The rearrangement joins TRBV4-2 to TRBJ1-1; D possibly corresponds to TRBD1 (5 bases). Germline CDR1 and CDR2: LGHNA and YNFKEQ. V was pared by 0 bases and J by 2 bases, with 13 bases between. This CDR3 spans 16 amino acids. The CDR3 sequence is CASSQEDWGTNTEAFF. CDR3 DNA sequence: TGTGCCAGCAGCCAAGAGGATTGGGGCACCAACACTGAAGCTTTCTTT.

V and J are TRBV30 and TRBJ2-4; tentatively, D is TRBD2 (5 bases). Germline-derived CDR1 and CDR2 are GTSNPN and SVGIG (reference sequence). Deletions cut 8 bases from V and 2 bases from J, with 13 bases between. This CDR3 is 13 amino acids long. CDR3 DNA: TGTGCCACTGCGGGCGCAACCAAAAACATTCAGTACTTC. Amino acid sequence: CATAGATKNIQYF.

V and J are TRBV5-1 and TRBJ2-2; tentative D call: TRBD2 (6 bases). Germline lookup yields CDR1 SGHRS and CDR2 YFSETQ. Trimming stripped 2 bases from V and 3 bases from J, with 11 bases between. This CDR3 is built from 15 residues. The CDR3 nucleotides read TGCGCCAGCAGCTTTCGCGGGGAGGACACCGGGGAGCTGTTTTTT. Translating it yields CASSFRGEDTGELFF.

The CDR3 sequence: CASSSRRASGIYNEQFF. DNA for the CDR3: TGTGCCAGCAGCTCCCGGAGGGCTAGCGGAATTTACAATGAGCAGTTCTTC. The chain joins TRBV5-4 to TRBJ2-1; 7 positions agree with TRBD2. The V segment lost 3 bases and the J segment 4 bases; nucleotides outside the gene matches: 13. Germline V gene sequence: CDR1 SGHNT, CDR2 YYREEE (reference sequence). The CDR3 runs 17 residues.

The genes are TRBV23-1 and TRBJ1-2; a weak D match, TRBD1 (6 bases). TRBV23-1 is classed as an ORF, of uncertain function. Trimming removed 4 bases at V and 6 bases at J, with 21 bases between. CDR3 size: 16 residues. The CDR3 region is CASSLPPLGGGNGYTF. The CDR3 region has the DNA TGCGCCAGCAGTCTCCCGCCCCTGGGAGGGGGGAATGGCTACACCTTC.

The CDR3 DNA reads as TGTGCCAGTAGGCGGGCCCGAGACACCGGGGAGCTGTTTTTT. Translating gives CASRRARDTGELFF. This chain links TRBV19 with TRBJ2-2; tentatively, D is TRBD2 (5 bases). V was trimmed by 6 bases and J by 3 bases, leaving 11 bases between them. The CDR3 is 14 amino acids. Germline V lookup: CDR1 LNHDA, CDR2 SQIVND (reference sequence).

V is TRBV18 and J is TRBJ1-2; the D is unclear. Germline CDR1 reads KGHSH; CDR2 reads LQKENI. The V end lost 2 bases, the J end lost 3 bases, and 7 bases lay between the germline ends. This CDR3 spans 13 amino acids. In nucleotides, the CDR3 is TGTGCCAGCTCACCAGAGGATCACTATGGCTACACCTTC. As protein: CASSPEDHYGYTF.

The rearrangement joins TRBV27 to TRBJ1-5; perhaps TRBD1 as D (6 bases). The V gene lost 2 bases and the J gene lost 1 base, with 9 bases spanning the gap. CDR3 length: 15 amino acids. Looked up from germline, CDR1 is MNHEY and CDR2 is SMNVEV (reference sequence). CDR3 in DNA: TGTGCCAGCAGTTTAAGCAGGGGAAGCAATCAGCCCCAGCATTTT. As protein: CASSLSRGSNQPQHF.

V and J are TRBV6-1 and TRBJ2-5; tentatively, D is TRBD2 (7 bases). The CDR3 has 15 residues. Trimming shortened V by 4 bases and J by 9 bases, and 21 bases separated the two germline ends. Germline lookup yields CDR1 MNHNS and CDR2 SASEGT. The CDR3 DNA reads as TGTGCCAGCAGTGGGCCCGGGGGGCGGGGAGGGGCCCAGTACTTC. Its protein is CASSGPGGRGGAQYF.

The J gene is TRBJ2-7, the V gene TRBV18; D possibly corresponds to TRBD2 (6 bases). Trimming stripped 3 bases from V and 6 bases from J, with 15 bases between. CDR1 and CDR2 (germline): KGHSH, LQKENI. The CDR3 totals 14 residues. The CDR3 protein is CASSPASAKGEQYF. Here the CDR3 DNA reads TGTGCCAGCTCACCCGCTAGCGCAAAGGGCGAGCAGTACTTC.

In DNA form, the CDR3 reads TGTGCCAGCAGCTTGGCCGGCGGGGAGACCCAGTACTTC. As protein: CASSLAGGETQYF. This rearrangement joins TRBV5-4 to TRBJ2-5; perhaps TRBD2 as D (5 bases). Trimming removed 0 bases at V and 5 bases at J, with 8 bases between. The CDR3 length is 13 residues. The germline gives CDR1 SGHNT, CDR2 YYREEE (reference sequence).

The chain links TRBV7-2 to TRBJ2-5, with TRBD2 matching over 8 bases. This CDR3 region has 13 residues. CDR1 is SGHTA, CDR2 FQGNSA, per germline. The junction had 2 bases not matched to a gene; V was cut back by 7 bases and J by 1 base. The CDR3 protein is CASTRGAQETQYF. CDR3 nucleotide sequence: TGTGCCAGCACGCGGGGGGCCCAAGAGACCCAGTACTTC.

The CDR3 is CASTRGHPNTGELFF. The CDR3 DNA reads TGTGCCAGTACCCGGGGACACCCGAACACCGGGGAGCTGTTTTTT. The chain combines TRBV19 with TRBJ2-2; a possible D gene is TRBD1 (6 bases). The CDR3 is 15 amino acids. Germline V gene data show CDR1 as LNHDA and CDR2 as SQIVND (reference sequence). V lost 7 bases, J lost 0 bases, and 12 bases lay in between.

V is TRBV29-1 and J is TRBJ2-1, with 7 bases that match TRBD2. The CDR3 spans 13 residues. CDR1 and CDR2 from the germline V gene are SQVTM and ANQGSEA. V shed 6 bases and J 9 bases; nucleotides not matched to a gene: 11. Written as DNA, the CDR3 is TGCAGCGTCCGGACTAGTCGCTGGGGTGAGCAGTTCTTC. It codes for CSVRTSRWGEQFF.